These 21 T cell receptor beta chains were all obtained from the same sample, sequenced in a study of siplizumab effects on memory and regulatory T cells. TCRdb keeps only in-frame clones here, not all; method: immunoSEQ multiplex PCR. The table lists 80,000 to 130,000 clones, just over 90% of them singletons, with roughly 0.78% in the top ten. Sequenced material: Tregs sorted from blood. These receptors all stem from a human donor in good health.

The rearrangement joins TRBV6-1 to TRBJ1-5; D unclear. V was cut by 5 bases and J by 0 bases, with 5 bases left in between. The CDR3 has 13 residues. Per germline, CDR1 MNHNS and CDR2 SASEGT. The CDR3 is CASSSSSNQPQHF. In nucleotides, the CDR3 is TGTGCCAGCAGTTCCAGTAGCAATCAGCCCCAGCATTTT.

V usage is TRBV11-3 and J usage is TRBJ2-3; TRBD2 aligns across 11 bases. In germline, CDR1 is SGHNT, CDR2 YENEEA. The CDR3 is 17 residues long. Losses at the gene ends were 5 bases for V and 2 bases for J; bases not matched to a gene: 9. The CDR3 DNA sequence: TGTGCCAGCAGCCCGACCGGGACTAGCGGCTTCACAGATACGCAGTATTTT. Translating gives CASSPTGTSGFTDTQYF.

This rearrangement joins TRBV6-4 to TRBJ2-7; D ambiguous. This CDR3 is 16 amino acids long. The V gene lost 0 bases and the J gene lost 0 bases, with 12 bases spanning the gap. Germline assignment: CDR1 MRHNA and CDR2 SNTAGT. CDR3 nucleotide sequence: TGTGCCAGCAGTGACTCCTCGGACGCCGGCTCCTACGAGCAGTACTTC. This translates into CASSDSSDAGSYEQYF.

This clone has just one count. The chain couples TRBV5-1 to TRBJ1-1, with D unclear. This CDR3 is built from 13 residues. The germline CDR1 and CDR2 sequences are SGHRS and YFSETQ. V gave up 0 bases and J gave up 5 bases, with 8 bases separating them. CDR3 coding DNA: TGCGCCAGCAGCTTGGGGGCGGAGACTGAAGCTTTCTTT. It translates to CASSLGAETEAFF.

The DNA of the CDR3 is TGCGCCAGCAGCCGAGCAGAGACCCAGTACTTC. Its translation: CASSRAETQYF. The chain has TRBV5-1 and TRBJ2-5; no reliable D call. The V and J ends lost 4 bases and 4 bases respectively, with 5 bases between them. The length of the CDR3 is 11 residues. Germline V gene data show CDR1 as SGHRS and CDR2 as YFSETQ. Based on the CDR3 plus reference TRBV5-1 and TRBJ2-5, the full variable domain is KAGVTQTPRYLIKTRGQQVTLSCSPISGHRSVSWYQQTPGQGLQFLFEYFSETQRNKGNFPGRFSGRQFSNSRSEMNVSTLELGDSALYLCASSRAETQYFGPGTRLLVL.

The rearrangement links TRBV2 to TRBJ2-1; 11 nucleotides agree with TRBD2. J gave up 6 bases and V 6 bases, and 7 bases lay outside the gene matches. The CDR3 length is 15 residues. Germline CDR1 is SNHLY and CDR2 is FYNNEI. The CDR3 region has the DNA TGTGCCAGCAGCGACGGGACTAGCGGTCTCAATGAGCAGTTCTTC. This codes for CASSDGTSGLNEQFF.

The genes are TRBV28 and TRBJ2-1; TRBD1 aligns across 11 bases. Losses at the gene ends were 5 bases for V and 4 bases for J; bases not matched to a gene: 4. The germline CDR1 and CDR2 sequences are MDHEN and SYDVKM. The CDR3 is 15 residues long. This CDR3 is CASSPGTGGYNEQFF. The CDR3 DNA sequence: TGTGCCAGCAGTCCCGGGACAGGGGGGTACAATGAGCAGTTCTTC.

This clone was seen just once. The gene calls are TRBV6-5 and TRBJ2-4; D may correspond to TRBD1 or TRBD2 (5 bases each). This CDR3 has 15 residues. Germline CDR1 is MNHEY and CDR2 is SVGAGI. The ends were cut back, 4 bases at V and 5 bases at J, with 15 bases in the middle. CDR3 amino acids: CASSSPRDGENIQYF. The CDR3, as DNA: TGTGCCAGCAGTTCGCCCAGGGACGGGGAAAACATTCAGTACTTC.

The chain recombines TRBV14 with TRBJ2-1, with 12 bases identical to TRBD2. V lost 4 bases to trimming and J lost 5 bases; unmatched junction nucleotides: 6. Germline V gene lookup returns CDR1 SGHDN and CDR2 FVKESK. This CDR3 has 16 amino acids. The CDR3 coding sequence is TGTGCCAGCAGCCCCCTAGCGGGAGGGCTGGACAATGAGCAGTTCTTC. It encodes CASSPLAGGLDNEQFF.

The rearrangement joins TRBV5-1 to TRBJ2-1; 7 bases match TRBD2. Germline CDR1 SGHRS, CDR2 YFSETQ. V shed 3 bases and J 9 bases; nucleotides not matched to a gene: 9. The CDR3 runs to 14 residues. The CDR3: CASSWAGVSGEQFF. The CDR3 nucleotides are TGCGCCAGCAGCTGGGCGGGAGTAAGTGGTGAGCAGTTCTTC. Using reference TRBV5-1 and TRBJ2-1 for the parts outside the CDR3, the full variable domain is KAGVTQTPRYLIKTRGQQVTLSCSPISGHRSVSWYQQTPGQGLQFLFEYFSETQRNKGNFPGRFSGRQFSNSRSEMNVSTLELGDSALYLCASSWAGVSGEQFFGPGTRLTVL.

In this sample, this clone turned up a few times. The chain has TRBV19 and TRBJ2-4; perhaps TRBD2 as D (6 bases). This CDR3 spans 17 amino acids. The germline V gene has CDR1 LNHDA and CDR2 SQIVND (reference sequence). V lost 5 bases to trimming and J lost 0 bases, with 17 bases between them. In DNA form, the CDR3 reads TGTGCCAGTAGTCAAAGATTAGCGGCACTAGCCAAAAACATTCAGTACTTC. It specifies CASSQRLAALAKNIQYF.

This rearrangement joins TRBV18 to TRBJ2-2, with D hard to call. V lost 2 bases and J 3 bases, leaving 10 bases between the germline ends. CDR1 and CDR2 from the germline V gene are KGHSH and LQKENI. This CDR3 has 15 residues. The DNA for the CDR3 is TGTGCCAGCTCACCAGTAGCCGGACACACCGGGGAGCTGTTTTTT. Amino acids: CASSPVAGHTGELFF.

The J gene is TRBJ1-4, the V gene TRBV28; perhaps TRBD1 as D (5 bases). Trimming stripped 3 bases from V and 2 bases from J, with 10 bases between. Germline loops: CDR1 MDHEN, CDR2 SYDVKM. This CDR3 has 15 residues. CDR3 loop: CASSFSGLTNEKLFF. The CDR3 DNA sequence: TGTGCCAGCAGTTTTTCAGGGCTCACTAATGAAAAACTGTTTTTT.

The CDR3 is CASSPTSGGYEQYF. The CDR3 DNA follows: TGTGCCAGCAGCCCGACTAGCGGGGGCTACGAGCAGTACTTC. The chain joins TRBV7-8 to TRBJ2-7; 12 bases are a match to TRBD2. Per germline, CDR1 SGHVS and CDR2 FQNEAQ. CDR3 length: 14 residues. V dropped 5 bases and J dropped 3; count of bases not matched to a gene: 2. The whole variable domain, remainder taken from reference TRBV7-8 and TRBJ2-7, is GAGVSQSPRYKVAKRGQDVALRCDPISGHVSLFWYQQALGQGPEFLTYFQNEAQLDKSGLPSDRFFAERPEGSVSTLKIQRTQQEDSAVYLCASSPTSGGYEQYFGPGTRLTVT.

CDR3 sequence (DNA): TGTGCCAGTAGTGCTCGAGGGGCAGCGCATGGCTACACCTTC. Translation: CASSARGAAHGYTF. The chain has TRBV19 and TRBJ1-2, with TRBD1 as a possible D gene (5 bases). Germline CDR1 reads LNHDA; CDR2 reads SQIVND (reference sequence). Deletions cut 5 bases from V and 6 bases from J, with 16 bases between. This CDR3 has 14 residues.

The J gene is TRBJ2-1, the V gene TRBV6-1, with 13 bases lining up with TRBD2. The CDR3 has 15 amino acids. V lost 6 bases to trimming and J lost 4 bases; unmatched junction nucleotides: 3. In germline, CDR1 is MNHNS, CDR2 SASEGT. The CDR3 reads CASRTGLAGYNEQFF. CDR3 sequence (DNA): TGTGCCAGCAGAACGGGACTAGCGGGATACAATGAGCAGTTCTTC.

The chain employs TRBV18 and TRBJ1-5; TRBD1 matches at 12 bases. CDR3 length: 14 amino acids. The junction had 1 base not matched to a gene; V was cut back by 4 bases and J by 6 bases. Germline CDR1 KGHSH, CDR2 LQKENI. This chain's CDR3 is CASSRDRGPQPQHF. The CDR3 nucleotides are TGTGCCAGCTCACGGGACAGGGGGCCTCAGCCCCAGCATTTT.

This rearrangement joins TRBV19 to TRBJ2-7; no clear D. This CDR3 is built from 13 residues. V dropped 4 bases and J dropped 5 bases, with 12 bases sitting between them. Germline loops: CDR1 LNHDA, CDR2 SQIVND (reference sequence). The CDR3 sequence: CASSKARDNEQYF. The CDR3 nucleotides read TGTGCCAGTAGTAAAGCCCGAGACAACGAGCAGTACTTC.

The J gene is TRBJ2-7, the V gene TRBV6-1, with D possibly matching TRBD1 (6 bases). CDR1 is MNHNS, CDR2 SASEGT, per germline. The CDR3 spans 13 residues. V dropped 7 bases and J dropped 2 bases, with 12 bases sitting between them. CDR3 bases: TGTGCCAGCAAAAGTGGGGACACCTACGAGCAGTACTTC. This sequence encodes CASKSGDTYEQYF.

The chain employs TRBV5-4 and TRBJ1-1; TRBD1 agrees at 8 bases. V lost 4 bases and J lost 8; bases outside the gene matches: 4. In germline, CDR1 is SGHNT, CDR2 YYREEE (reference sequence). The CDR3 sequence is 12 residues long. This chain's CDR3 is CASSTRDREAFF. CDR3 coding DNA: TGTGCCAGCAGCACCCGGGACAGGGAAGCTTTCTTT. Drawing the rest from reference TRBV5-4 and TRBJ1-1, the complete variable domain is ETGVTQSPTHLIKTRGQQVTLRCSSQSGHNTVSWYQQALGQGPQFIFQYYREEENGRGNFPPRFSGLQFPNYSSELNVNALELDDSALYLCASSTRDREAFFGQGTRLTVV.

CDR3 in amino acids: CASSPGQGYTEAFF. The CDR3 region has the DNA TGCGCCAGCAGTCCGGGACAGGGTTACACTGAAGCTTTCTTT. V usage is TRBV5-1 and J usage is TRBJ1-1, with 9 bases aligning to TRBD1. Germline V gives CDR1 SGHRS, CDR2 YFSETQ. This CDR3 is built from 14 residues. Germline trimming cut 5 bases from V and 3 bases from J; bases unmatched to any gene: 5.